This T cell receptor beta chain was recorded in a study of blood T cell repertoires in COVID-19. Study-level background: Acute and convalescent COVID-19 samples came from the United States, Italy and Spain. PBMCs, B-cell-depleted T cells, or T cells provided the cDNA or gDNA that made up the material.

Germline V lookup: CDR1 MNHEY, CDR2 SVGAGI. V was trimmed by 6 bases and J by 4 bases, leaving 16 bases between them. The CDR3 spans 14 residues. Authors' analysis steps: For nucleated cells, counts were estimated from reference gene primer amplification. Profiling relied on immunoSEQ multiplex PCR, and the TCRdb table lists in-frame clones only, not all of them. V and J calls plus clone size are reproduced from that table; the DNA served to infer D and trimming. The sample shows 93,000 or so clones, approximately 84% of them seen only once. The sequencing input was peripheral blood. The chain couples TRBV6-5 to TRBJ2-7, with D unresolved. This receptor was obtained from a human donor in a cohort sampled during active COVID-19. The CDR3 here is CASRRSRSMYEQYF. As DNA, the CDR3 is TGTGCCAGCAGGAGGTCCCGGAGCATGTACGAGCAGTACTTC.